In this sample, the clone carrying this T cell receptor (beta chain) turned up once. What it binds is unknown. These data originate in a study of PD-1 blockade in classical Hodgkin lymphoma. Points from the study as a whole: Complete responders had baseline diversity similar to newly diagnosed patients.

The CDR3 contains 15 residues. V shed 0 bases and J shed 4 bases, with 12 bases lying between them. Looked up from germline, CDR1 is SGHVS and CDR2 is FQNEAQ. Assay: immunoSEQ multiplex PCR; the TCRdb copy retains only in-frame clones and omits some. The sample yields around 12,000 clones, approximately 87% seen once. Every single patient, without exception, relapsed after autologous stem cell transplantation, and brentuximab vedotin exposure varied. Using magnetic negative selection, the CD4+ T cells were separated out of thawed PBMCs. Patients had relapsed/refractory classical Hodgkin lymphoma with complete response, partial response or progressive disease as best response.

The rearrangement joins TRBV7-8 to TRBJ2-5; no firm D call. Sequenced material: CD4+ T cells from blood, taken at baseline. The receptor was derived from a human donor with classical Hodgkin lymphoma. For the CDR3, the DNA is TGTGCCAGCAGCTTAGCCCGAACCCACCGAGAGACCCAGTACTTC. This translates into CASSLARTHRETQYF.